The 25 T cell receptor beta chains in this list originate from one sample, sequenced in a study of breast tumors, draining lymph nodes, adjacent tissues. In TCRdb, the multiplex PCR reads were re-called with MiXCR into one record per CDR3 protein. The sample lists approximately 150,000 distinct CDR3 sequences; 33% were seen once. Breast cancer patients provided tissue from their axillary draining lymph nodes. The sequencing sample was made of axillary lymph node tissue. The receptors stem from a female donor with breast cancer. Some clones in this sample may be carry-over from other donors' samples.

This clonotype was picked up many times. The gene calls are TRBV6-1 and TRBJ1-2; D possibly corresponds to TRBD1 (6 bases). This CDR3 spans 15 amino acids. The germline V gene encodes CDR1 MNHNS and CDR2 SASEGT. V was trimmed by 6 bases and J by 4 bases, leaving 18 bases between them. This CDR3 reads CASRVRGDDPYGYTF. CDR3 sequence (DNA): TGTGCCAGCAGAGTGAGGGGGGACGATCCCTATGGCTACACCTTC.

This clonotype was recorded many times. The rearrangement joins TRBV28 to TRBJ2-1; 7 positions agree with TRBD1. The germline CDR1 and CDR2 sequences are MDHEN and SYDVKM. This CDR3 is built from 14 residues. The junction had 5 bases not matched to a gene; V was cut back by 2 bases and J by 7 bases. The CDR3 spells CASSLDGTANEQFF. The CDR3, as DNA: TGTGCCAGCAGTTTAGATGGGACAGCGAATGAGCAGTTCTTC. Looking up the rest from reference TRBV28 and TRBJ2-1 gives the full variable domain: DVKVTQSSRYLVKRTGEKVFLECVQDMDHENMFWYRQDPGLGLRLIYFSYDVKMKEKGDIPEGYSVSREKKERFSLILESASTNQTSMYLCASSLDGTANEQFFGPGTRLTVL.

Comments on this clonotype: Possible read error: a much larger clone is one base away. V gene TRBV28 combines with J gene TRBJ1-3, with a possible D match to TRBD1 (5 bases). Germline CDR1 reads MDHEN; CDR2 reads SYDVKM. The CDR3 length is 15 residues. The V gene lost 6 bases and the J gene lost 0 bases, with 12 bases spanning the gap. CDR3 sequence reads: CASSAGRVSGNTIYF. The DNA for the CDR3 is TGTGCCAGCAGCGCGGGCAGGGTCTCTGGAAACACCATATATTTT.

There are many counts of this clonotype. Here the CDR3 reads CASVWGNEKLFF. The CDR3, as DNA: TGTGCCAGTGTATGGGGGAACGAAAAACTGTTTTTT. This chain links TRBV19 with TRBJ1-4, with D perhaps matching TRBD1 (5 bases). CDR3 size: 12 residues. CDR1 is LNHDA and CDR2 is SQIVND in the germline V gene (reference sequence). V lost 8 bases to trimming and J lost 8 bases, with 12 bases between them.

This clonotype was seen at least ten times. V usage is TRBV2 and J usage is TRBJ1-5, with 8 nucleotides matching TRBD1. The J segment lost 3 bases and the V segment lost 6 bases, leaving 7 bases of the junction unmatched. CDR1 is SNHLY, CDR2 FYNNEI, per germline. CDR3 size: 15 residues. The CDR3 DNA follows: TGTGCCAGCAGGGTTGGACAGGGCAACAATCAGCCCCAGCATTTT. Amino acid sequence: CASRVGQGNNQPQHF.

The J gene is TRBJ1-2, the V gene TRBV19; D gene uncertain. The germline gives CDR1 LNHDA, CDR2 SQIVND (reference sequence). V lost 6 bases and J lost 4, with 9 bases in between. The CDR3 totals 12 residues. CDR3 sequence: CASRPRGYGYTF. The CDR3 DNA follows: TGTGCCAGTAGGCCCCGGGGCTATGGCTACACCTTC.

This clonotype has only one observation. A read error may account for a junction end that differs from germline. The J gene is TRBJ1-1, the V gene TRBV4-2; 9 nucleotides align to TRBD1. CDR3 size: 17 residues. Germline V CDR1 and CDR2: LGHNA, YNFKEQ. The CDR3 nucleotides read TGTGCCAGCAGCTTTGGGGGACAGGGAATTAAGAACACTGGAGCTTTCTTT. It translates to CASSFGGQGIKNTGAFF.

This clonotype has ten or more counts. A read error may be the cause here, since a much bigger clone is one base away. The rearrangement uses TRBV15 and TRBJ2-7; maybe TRBD2 (5 bases). The V gene lost 0 bases and the J gene lost 3 bases, with 15 bases spanning the gap. Germline CDR1 is LNHNV and CDR2 is YYDKDF (reference sequence). The CDR3 totals 16 residues. DNA of the CDR3: TGTGCCACCAGCAGAGACCGACCAGCGGAAGACTACGAGCAGTACTTC. This gives the protein CATSRDRPAEDYEQYF.

This clonotype has a count of ten or more. The rearrangement joins TRBV6-5 to TRBJ2-1; TRBD2 aligns across 15 bases. This CDR3 is 18 amino acids long. The junction had 14 bases not matched to a gene; V was cut back by 5 bases and J by 9 bases. Germline CDR1 is MNHEY and CDR2 is SVGAGI. The CDR3 DNA sequence: TGTGCCAGCAGTGGCGGATTCTGGGGACTAGCGGGGGGCGGTGAGCAGTTCTTC. It translates to CASSGGFWGLAGGGEQFF.

The V call is TRBV3-1, the J call TRBJ2-1; 7 positions match TRBD1. Per germline, CDR1 LGHDT and CDR2 YNNKEL (reference sequence). Germline trimming cut 4 bases from V and 8 bases from J; bases unmatched to any gene: 11. There are 15 residues in the CDR3. CDR3 region: CASSPWTGKNDEQFF. The CDR3 nucleotides read TGTGCCAGCAGCCCTTGGACAGGCAAAAACGATGAGCAGTTCTTC.

This clonotype was counted many times. The J gene is TRBJ2-1, the V gene TRBV4-3; TRBD2 matches at 10 bases. Germline values: CDR1 LGHNA, CDR2 YSLEER. V was pared by 4 bases and J by 9 bases, with 9 bases of the junction left unmatched. CDR3 size: 15 residues. This CDR3 is CASSLYLAGALEQFF. DNA for the CDR3: TGCGCCAGCAGCCTTTATCTAGCGGGAGCGCTTGAGCAGTTCTTC.

The J gene is TRBJ2-1, the V gene TRBV20-1; D is uncertain. Per germline, CDR1 DFQATT and CDR2 SNEGSKA (reference sequence). The CDR3 covers 16 residues. Trimming took 2 bases from V and 2 from J, leaving 16 bases between them. CDR3 coding DNA: TGCAGTGCTAGATTTGGTCGACATGGGCCCTACAATGAGCAGTTCTTC. Translated, it gives CSARFGRHGPYNEQFF.

The chain links TRBV28 to TRBJ2-1; 9 bases map to TRBD1. Trimming cost V 4 bases and J 3 bases; bases outside gene matches: 7. The CDR3 loop spans 16 amino acids. Looked up from germline, CDR1 is MDHEN and CDR2 is SYDVKM. CDR3 amino acids: CASSSLTGGFYNEQFF. CDR3 in DNA: TGTGCCAGCAGTTCGCTCACAGGGGGCTTCTACAATGAGCAGTTCTTC.

This clonotype is medium-sized (0.01 to 0.1%) by share. The CDR3 nucleotides read TGTGCCTGGAGTGCACGGCAGCCGGCCACCGGGGAGCTGTTTTTT. Amino acid sequence: CAWSARQPATGELFF. This chain connects TRBV30 to TRBJ2-2; D is unresolved. Germline values: CDR1 GTSNPN, CDR2 SVGIG (reference sequence). CDR3 length: 15 residues. Trimming stripped 1 base from V and 4 bases from J, with 13 bases between. The variable domain in full, with the rest retrieved from reference TRBV30 and TRBJ2-2, is SQTIHQWPATLVQPVGSPLSLECTVEGTSNPNLYWYRQAAGRGLQLLFYSVGIGQISSEVPQNLSASRPQDRQFILSSKKLLLSDSGFYLCAWSARQPATGELFFGEGSRLTVL.

This clonotype was counted at least ten times. The chain combines TRBV6-1 with TRBJ1-5; D is perhaps TRBD1 (6 bases). Germline loops: CDR1 MNHNS, CDR2 SASEGT. V lost 8 bases to trimming and J lost 3 bases, with 17 bases between them. CDR3 length: 15 residues. The CDR3 here is CASCPWGHTNQPQHF. Here the CDR3 DNA reads TGTGCCAGCTGCCCTTGGGGACACACCAATCAGCCCCAGCATTTT.

In its sample, this clonotype was seen many times. The chain links TRBV7-2 to TRBJ2-5; TRBD1 aligns across 10 bases. The CDR3 loop spans 15 amino acids. CDR1 is SGHTA, CDR2 FQGNSA, per germline. V lost 1 base to trimming and J lost 3 bases; unmatched junction nucleotides: 2. The CDR3 DNA reads as TGTGCCAGCAGCTTAGGACAGGGGGCTGAAGAGACCCAGTACTTC. It yields the protein CASSLGQGAEETQYF.

On this clonotype: This may arise from a read error, as a much more abundant clone is one base away. V is TRBV20-1 and J is TRBJ2-1; no firm D call. Per germline, CDR1 DFQATT and CDR2 SNEGSKA (reference sequence). The CDR3 sequence is 14 residues long. The CDR3 spells CSAVGSGSYTEQFF. CDR3 DNA: TGCAGTGCTGTCGGGTCCGGCTCCTACACTGAGCAGTTCTTC.

This clonotype was seen at least ten times. V gene TRBV20-1 combines with J gene TRBJ2-3; the D is unclear. The germline V and J ends were trimmed by 2 bases and 2 bases, with 5 bases remaining between them. Germline V gene lookup returns CDR1 DFQATT and CDR2 SNEGSKA (reference sequence). CDR3 length: 12 residues. The CDR3 DNA sequence: TGCAGTGCTAGACTAGTCACAGATACGCAGTATTTT. Translating it yields CSARLVTDTQYF.

This clonotype was picked up many times. Sequence at one end of the junction differs from germline and may be a read error. This chain joins TRBV7-7 and TRBJ1-2, with 7 bases that match TRBD1. Germline assignment: CDR1 SSHAT and CDR2 FNYEAQ (reference sequence). This CDR3 region has 17 residues. The CDR3 loop reads CASSLTGTEDINYGYTF. CDR3 nucleotides: TGTGCTAGCAGCTTGACCGGGACAGAAGACATCAACTATGGCTACACCTTC.

This clonotype appeared many times. This chain connects TRBV5-6 to TRBJ2-7, with D perhaps matching TRBD1 (6 bases). V lost 4 bases to trimming and J lost 1 base, with 9 bases between them. CDR1 and CDR2 (germline): SGHDT, YYEEEE. The CDR3 has 13 amino acids. The CDR3 spells CASSTGNSYEQYF. CDR3 sequence (DNA): TGTGCCAGCAGCACAGGGAATTCCTACGAGCAGTACTTC.

V is TRBV2 and J is TRBJ2-7, with TRBD1 matching over 7 bases. Germline CDR1 SNHLY, CDR2 FYNNEI. V dropped 8 bases and J dropped 2; count of bases not matched to a gene: 9. The CDR3 consists of 14 residues. The DNA of the CDR3 is TGTGCCAGCGAAACCGGACAGGCGACCTACGAGCAGTACTTC. It is translated as CASETGQATYEQYF. The variable domain in full, with the rest retrieved from reference TRBV2 and TRBJ2-7, is EPEVTQTPSHQVTQMGQEVILRCVPISNHLYFYWYRQILGQKVEFLVSFYNNEISEKSEIFDDQFSVERPDGSNFTLKIRSTKLEDSAMYFCASETGQATYEQYFGPGTRLTVT.

This clonotype was counted at least ten times. V gene TRBV20-1 combines with J gene TRBJ1-2; D remains unclear. V gave up 4 bases and J gave up 4 bases, with 4 bases separating them. The CDR3 has 10 residues. Germline V CDR1 and CDR2: DFQATT, SNEGSKA (reference sequence). CDR3: CSAKGYGYTF. Written as DNA, the CDR3 is TGCAGTGCTAAGGGCTATGGCTACACCTTC.

Judged by abundance, this clonotype is medium-sized (0.01 to 0.1%). The gene calls are TRBV19 and TRBJ1-6; 7 bases line up with TRBD1. There are 15 residues in the CDR3. Germline trimming cut 7 bases from V and 7 bases from J; bases unmatched to any gene: 10. Germline CDR1 reads LNHDA; CDR2 reads SQIVND (reference sequence). Here the CDR3 DNA reads TGTGCCAGTAACTCTCCGACAGGGCGGAATTCACCCCTCCACTTT. Translated, it gives CASNSPTGRNSPLHF.

Remarks on this clonotype: An end of the junction does not agree with germline; a read error may underlie this. The chain uses TRBV7-9 and TRBJ2-3; D remains ambiguous. Per germline, CDR1 SEHNR and CDR2 FQNEAQ (reference sequence). The CDR3 spans 12 residues. CDR3 sequence reads: CASNLGTDTQFF. Here the CDR3 DNA reads TGTGCCAGCAATCTGGGCACAGATACGCAGTTTTTC.

V and J are TRBV6-5 and TRBJ2-7, with 8 bases aligning to TRBD2. The CDR3 is 15 amino acids. Germline CDR1 reads MNHEY; CDR2 reads SVGAGI. The ends lost 2 bases at V and 6 bases at J; junction bases unmatched: 9. CDR3 amino acids: CASSYRTRGGGEQYF. In DNA, the CDR3 is TGTGCCAGCAGTTACCGGACTCGGGGGGGGGGCGAGCAGTACTTC.